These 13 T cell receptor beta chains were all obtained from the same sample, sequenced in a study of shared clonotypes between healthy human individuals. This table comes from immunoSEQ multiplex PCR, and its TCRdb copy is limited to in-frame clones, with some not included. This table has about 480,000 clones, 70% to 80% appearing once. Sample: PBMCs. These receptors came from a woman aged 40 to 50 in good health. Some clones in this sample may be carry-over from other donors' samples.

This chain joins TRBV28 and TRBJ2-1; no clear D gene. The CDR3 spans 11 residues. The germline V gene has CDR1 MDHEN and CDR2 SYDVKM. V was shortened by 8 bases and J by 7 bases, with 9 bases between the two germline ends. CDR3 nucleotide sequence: TGTGCCAGCCTCAGTAGGAATGAGCAGTTCTTC. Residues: CASLSRNEQFF.

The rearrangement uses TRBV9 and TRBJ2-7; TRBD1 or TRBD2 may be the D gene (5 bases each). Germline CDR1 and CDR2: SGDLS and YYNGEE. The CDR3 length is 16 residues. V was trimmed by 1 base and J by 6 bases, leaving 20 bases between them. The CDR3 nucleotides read TGTGCCAGCAGCGTATATCCGGGACCAGATCCTAGCGAGCAGTACTTC. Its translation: CASSVYPGPDPSEQYF.

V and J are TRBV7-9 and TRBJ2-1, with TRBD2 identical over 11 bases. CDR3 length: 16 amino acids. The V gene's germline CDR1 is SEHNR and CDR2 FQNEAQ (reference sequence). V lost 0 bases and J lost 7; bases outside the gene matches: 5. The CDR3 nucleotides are TGTGCCAGCAGCTTAGCACTAGCGGGAGAGGGAAATGAGCAGTTCTTC. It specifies CASSLALAGEGNEQFF.

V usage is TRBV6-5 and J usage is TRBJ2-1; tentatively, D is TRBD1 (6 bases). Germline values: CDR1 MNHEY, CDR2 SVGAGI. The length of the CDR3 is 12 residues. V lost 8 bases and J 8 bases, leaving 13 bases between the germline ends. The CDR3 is CASSPTGHEQFF. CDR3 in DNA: TGTGCCAGCTCTCCGACAGGCCATGAGCAGTTCTTC.

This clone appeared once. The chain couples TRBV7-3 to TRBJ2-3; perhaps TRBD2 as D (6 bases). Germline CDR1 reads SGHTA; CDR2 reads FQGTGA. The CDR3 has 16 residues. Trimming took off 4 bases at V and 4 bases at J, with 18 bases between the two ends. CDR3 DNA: TGTGCCAGCAGCTCGGGACTGACCCTAGAGGCAGATACGCAGTATTTT. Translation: CASSSGLTLEADTQYF.

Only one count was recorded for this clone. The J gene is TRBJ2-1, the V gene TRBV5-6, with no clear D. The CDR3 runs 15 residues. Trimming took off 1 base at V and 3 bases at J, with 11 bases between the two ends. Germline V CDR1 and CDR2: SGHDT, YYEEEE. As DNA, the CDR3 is TGTGCCAGCAGCTTGCGTGGCAGACGCTACAATGAGCAGTTCTTC. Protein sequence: CASSLRGRRYNEQFF.

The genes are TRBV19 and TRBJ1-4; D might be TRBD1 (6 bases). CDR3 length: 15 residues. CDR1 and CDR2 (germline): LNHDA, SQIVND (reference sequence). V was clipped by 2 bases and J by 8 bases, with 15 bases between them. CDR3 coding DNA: TGTGCCAGTAGTATAAGGGACACCACCATCGAAAAACTGTTTTTT. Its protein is CASSIRDTTIEKLFF.

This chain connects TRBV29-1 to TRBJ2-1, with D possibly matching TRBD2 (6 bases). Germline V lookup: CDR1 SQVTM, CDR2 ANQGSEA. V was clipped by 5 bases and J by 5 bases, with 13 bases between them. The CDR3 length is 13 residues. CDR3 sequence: CSVKHRRDNEQFF. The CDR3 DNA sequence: TGCAGCGTTAAGCACAGGAGGGACAATGAGCAGTTCTTC.

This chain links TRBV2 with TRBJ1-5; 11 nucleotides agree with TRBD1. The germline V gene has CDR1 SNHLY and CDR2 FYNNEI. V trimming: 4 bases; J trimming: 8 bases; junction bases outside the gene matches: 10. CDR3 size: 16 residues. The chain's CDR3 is CASSAFRTGGIEPQHF. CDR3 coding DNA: TGTGCCAGCAGTGCGTTTAGGACAGGGGGCATAGAGCCCCAGCATTTT. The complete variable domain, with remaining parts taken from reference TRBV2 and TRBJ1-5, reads EPEVTQTPSHQVTQMGQEVILRCVPISNHLYFYWYRQILGQKVEFLVSFYNNEISEKSEIFDDQFSVERPDGSNFTLKIRSTKLEDSAMYFCASSAFRTGGIEPQHFGDGTRLSIL.

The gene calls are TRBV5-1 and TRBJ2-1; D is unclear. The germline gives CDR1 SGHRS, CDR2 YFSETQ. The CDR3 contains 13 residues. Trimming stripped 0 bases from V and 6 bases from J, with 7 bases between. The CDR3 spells CASSLGLANEQFF. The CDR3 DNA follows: TGCGCCAGCAGCTTGGGTTTAGCCAATGAGCAGTTCTTC.

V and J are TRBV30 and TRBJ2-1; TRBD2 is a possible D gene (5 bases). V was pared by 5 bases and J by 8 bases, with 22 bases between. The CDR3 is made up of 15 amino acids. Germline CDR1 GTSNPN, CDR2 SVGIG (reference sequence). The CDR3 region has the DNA TGTGCCTGGGACCGAGGAGGTAGGGATTTGGATGAGCAGTTCTTC. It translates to CAWDRGGRDLDEQFF.

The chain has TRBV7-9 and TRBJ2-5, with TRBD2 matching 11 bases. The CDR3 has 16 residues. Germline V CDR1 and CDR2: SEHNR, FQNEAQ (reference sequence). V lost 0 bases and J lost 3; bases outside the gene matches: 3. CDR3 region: CASSLAGTSGKETQYF. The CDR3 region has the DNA TGTGCCAGCAGCTTAGCGGGGACTAGCGGTAAAGAGACCCAGTACTTC.

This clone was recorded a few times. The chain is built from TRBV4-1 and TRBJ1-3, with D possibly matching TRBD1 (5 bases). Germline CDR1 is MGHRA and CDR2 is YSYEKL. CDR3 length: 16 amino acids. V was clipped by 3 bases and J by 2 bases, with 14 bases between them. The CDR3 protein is CASSQGTRSPGNTIYF. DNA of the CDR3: TGCGCCAGCAGCCAGGGGACTCGTTCTCCTGGAAACACCATATATTTT.